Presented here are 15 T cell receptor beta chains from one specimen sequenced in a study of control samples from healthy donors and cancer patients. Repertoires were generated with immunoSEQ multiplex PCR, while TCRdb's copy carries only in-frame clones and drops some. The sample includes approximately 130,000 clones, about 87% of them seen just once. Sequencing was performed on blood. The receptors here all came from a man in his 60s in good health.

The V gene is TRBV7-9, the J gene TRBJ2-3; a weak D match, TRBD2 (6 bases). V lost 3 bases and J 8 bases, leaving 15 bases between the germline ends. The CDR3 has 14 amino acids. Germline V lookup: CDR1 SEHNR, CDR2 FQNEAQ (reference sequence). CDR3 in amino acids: CASSLDYLGLTQYF. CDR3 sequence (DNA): TGTGCCAGCAGCTTGGACTACCTCGGGCTTACGCAGTATTTT. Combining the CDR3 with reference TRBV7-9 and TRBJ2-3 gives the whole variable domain DTGVSQNPRHKITKRGQNVTFRCDPISEHNRLYWYRQTLGQGPEFLTYFQNEAQLEKSRLLSDRFSAERPKGSFSTLEIQRTEQGDSAMYLCASSLDYLGLTQYFGPGTRLTVL.

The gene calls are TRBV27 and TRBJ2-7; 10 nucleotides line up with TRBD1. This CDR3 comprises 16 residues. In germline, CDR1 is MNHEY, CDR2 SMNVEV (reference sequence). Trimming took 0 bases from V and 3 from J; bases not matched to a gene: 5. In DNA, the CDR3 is TGTGCCAGCAGTTTATCGGGATGGGACAGGGGCTACGAGCAGTACTTC. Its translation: CASSLSGWDRGYEQYF.

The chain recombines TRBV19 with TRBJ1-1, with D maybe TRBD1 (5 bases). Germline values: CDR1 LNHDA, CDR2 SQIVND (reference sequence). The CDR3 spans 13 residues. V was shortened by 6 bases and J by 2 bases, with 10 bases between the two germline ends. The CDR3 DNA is TGTGCCAGTAGCATACAGGTAAACACTGAAGCTTTCTTT. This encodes CASSIQVNTEAFF.

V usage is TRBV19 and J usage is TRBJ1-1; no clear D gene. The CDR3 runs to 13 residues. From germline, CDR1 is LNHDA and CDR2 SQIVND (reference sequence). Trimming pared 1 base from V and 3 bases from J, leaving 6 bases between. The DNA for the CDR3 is TGTGCCAGTAGTATAGTTAGGGACACTGAAGCTTTCTTT. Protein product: CASSIVRDTEAFF. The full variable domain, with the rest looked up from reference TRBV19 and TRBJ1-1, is DGGITQSPKYLFRKEGQNVTLSCEQNLNHDAMYWYRQDPGQGLRLIYYSQIVNDFQKGDIAEGYSVSREKKESFPLTVTSAQKNPTAFYLCASSIVRDTEAFFGQGTRLTVV.

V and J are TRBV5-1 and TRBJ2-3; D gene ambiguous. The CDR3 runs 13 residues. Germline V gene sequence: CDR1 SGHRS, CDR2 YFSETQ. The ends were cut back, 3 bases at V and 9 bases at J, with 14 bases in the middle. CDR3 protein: CASSSDSLGTQYF. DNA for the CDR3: TGCGCCAGCAGCTCCGACTCCCTAGGGACGCAGTATTTT.

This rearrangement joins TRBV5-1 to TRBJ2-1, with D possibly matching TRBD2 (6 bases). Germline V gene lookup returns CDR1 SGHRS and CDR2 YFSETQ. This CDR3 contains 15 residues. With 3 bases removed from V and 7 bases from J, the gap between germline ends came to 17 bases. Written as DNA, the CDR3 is TGCGCCAGCAGCTGGTCCTCCGGAGGGACGAATGAGCAGTTCTTC. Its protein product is CASSWSSGGTNEQFF.

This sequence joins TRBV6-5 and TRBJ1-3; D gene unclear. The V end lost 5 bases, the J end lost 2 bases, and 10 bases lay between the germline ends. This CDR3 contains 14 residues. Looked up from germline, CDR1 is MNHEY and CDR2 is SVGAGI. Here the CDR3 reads CASSPDAAGNTIYF. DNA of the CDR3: TGTGCCAGCAGTCCGGACGCTGCTGGAAACACCATATATTTT.

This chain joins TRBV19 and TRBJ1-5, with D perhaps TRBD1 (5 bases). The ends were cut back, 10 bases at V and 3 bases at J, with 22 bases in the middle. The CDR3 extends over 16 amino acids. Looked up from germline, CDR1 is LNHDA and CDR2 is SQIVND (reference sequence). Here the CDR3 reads CATQKRMGGANQPQHF. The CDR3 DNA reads TGTGCCACCCAGAAAAGAATGGGAGGGGCCAATCAGCCCCAGCATTTT.

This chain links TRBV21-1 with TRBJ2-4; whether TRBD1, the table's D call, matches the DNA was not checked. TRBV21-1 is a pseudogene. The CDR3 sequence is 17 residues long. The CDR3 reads CASSKAPGQLSVDIQYF. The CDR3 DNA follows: TGTGCCAGCAGCAAAGCGCCGGGACAGCTATCGGTCGACATTCAGTACTTC.

Here the CDR3 DNA reads TGTGCCAGCAGCCAAGACTTCACGGGGGGGGATGAAGAGACCCAGTACTTC. Amino acid sequence: CASSQDFTGGDEETQYF. This chain links TRBV3-1 (or the pseudogene TRBV3-2) with TRBJ2-5; 8 bases are a match to TRBD2. This CDR3 is built from 17 residues. Per germline, CDR1 LGHDT and CDR2 YNNKEL (reference sequence). The trim removed 0 bases at V and 3 bases at J, leaving 9 bases unmatched.

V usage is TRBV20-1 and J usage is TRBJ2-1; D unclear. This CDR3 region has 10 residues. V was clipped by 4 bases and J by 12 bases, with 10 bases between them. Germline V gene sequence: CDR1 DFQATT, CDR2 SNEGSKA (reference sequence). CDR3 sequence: CSATRTLQFF. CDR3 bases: TGCAGTGCTACCAGGACCCTGCAGTTCTTC.

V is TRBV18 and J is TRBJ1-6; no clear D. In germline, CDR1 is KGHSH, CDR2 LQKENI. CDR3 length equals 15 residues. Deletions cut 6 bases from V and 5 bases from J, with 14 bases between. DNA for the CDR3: TGTGCCAGCTCGCGAGACGTAAAGAATAATTCACCCCTCCACTTT. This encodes CASSRDVKNNSPLHF.

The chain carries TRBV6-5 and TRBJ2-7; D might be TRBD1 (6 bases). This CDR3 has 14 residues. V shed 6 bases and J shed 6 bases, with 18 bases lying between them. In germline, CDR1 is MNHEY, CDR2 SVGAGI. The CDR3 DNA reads TGTGCCAGCAGCCGAGAGGGGGTCCCGGCCGAGCAGTACTTC. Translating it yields CASSREGVPAEQYF.

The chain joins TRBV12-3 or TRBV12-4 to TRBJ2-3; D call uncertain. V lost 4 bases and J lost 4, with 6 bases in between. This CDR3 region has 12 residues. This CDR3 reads CASSYLADTQYF. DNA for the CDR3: TGTGCCAGCAGTTATTTGGCAGATACGCAGTATTTT.

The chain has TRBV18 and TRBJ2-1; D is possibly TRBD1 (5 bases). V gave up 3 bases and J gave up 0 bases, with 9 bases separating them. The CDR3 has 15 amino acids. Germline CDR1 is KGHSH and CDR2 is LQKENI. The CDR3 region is CASSPNTGSYNEQFF. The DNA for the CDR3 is TGTGCCAGCTCACCGAACACAGGCTCCTACAATGAGCAGTTCTTC.